The 18 T cell receptor beta chains presented below share a single source sample, sequenced in a study of human T cells and chemical hapten exposure. This sample's time point: pre-sensitization, week 0. Specified treatment: therapeutic diphenylcyclopropenone sensitization with weekly scalp DPC. MiXCR, run by TCRdb on the RACE reads, gives a single entry per CDR3 protein. The table records about 290,000 distinct CDR3 sequences, 7.5% to 9% of them present only once. This material consisted of whole blood, taken in connection with sensitization to the hapten diphenylcyclopropenone (DPC). The receptors shown here come from a young man with alopecia areata. Some clones in this sample may be carry-over from other donors' samples.

The table lists this clonotype with a few counts. V and J are TRBV7-9 and TRBJ1-5; D is ambiguous. The V gene lost 5 bases and the J gene lost 6 bases, with 20 bases spanning the gap. Germline values: CDR1 SEHNR, CDR2 FQNEAQ (reference sequence). The CDR3 spans 16 residues. The CDR3 is CASSHITGGLGQPQHF. In DNA form, the CDR3 reads TGTGCCAGCAGCCACATAACGGGAGGGCTGGGTCAGCCCCAGCATTTT.

This clonotype was seen repeatedly, ten times or more. This chain links TRBV29-1 with TRBJ2-1; 9 bases are shared with TRBD1. The J segment lost 6 bases and the V segment lost 6 bases, leaving 6 bases of the junction unmatched. Germline CDR1 and CDR2: SQVTM and ANQGSEA. There are 13 residues in the CDR3. The CDR3 sequence: CSVRTGAGNEQFF. Here the CDR3 DNA reads TGCAGCGTGAGGACAGGGGCCGGCAATGAGCAGTTCTTC.

This clonotype has only a few counts. This chain links TRBV14 with TRBJ2-7; 12 bases line up with TRBD2. The CDR3 spans 18 residues. Germline lookup yields CDR1 SGHDN and CDR2 FVKESK. Unmatched junction bases numbered 14, after V lost 5 bases and J lost 3 bases. This chain's CDR3 is CASSKSPLAGGPRYEQYF. The CDR3 bases are TGTGCCAGCAGCAAAAGCCCGCTAGCGGGGGGGCCTCGCTACGAGCAGTACTTC.

V and J are TRBV12-3 or TRBV12-4 and TRBJ1-2, with a weak D call TRBD1 (5 bases). V was shortened by 6 bases and J by 4 bases, with 12 bases between the two germline ends. CDR3 length: 13 amino acids. DNA for the CDR3: TGTGCCAGCAGAGGGGTGACCGGCTATGGCTACACCTTC. This codes for CASRGVTGYGYTF.

This clonotype has just a few counts. The genes are TRBV6-6 and TRBJ2-6; the D gene is possibly TRBD1 (5 bases). With 2 bases removed from V and 11 bases from J, the gap between germline ends came to 13 bases. The CDR3 runs 14 residues. The germline CDR1 and CDR2 sequences are MNHNY and SVGAGI (reference sequence). CDR3 region: CASSYGAGWYVLTF. CDR3 nucleotide sequence: TGTGCCAGCAGTTACGGGGCAGGGTGGTACGTCCTGACTTTC.

This clonotype was seen many times. V gene TRBV7-2 combines with J gene TRBJ1-2; 8 bases fit TRBD1. With V trimmed by 5 bases and J by 0 bases, 2 bases remained unmatched. Germline V lookup: CDR1 SGHTA, CDR2 FQGNSA. This CDR3 is built from 14 residues. CDR3 protein: CASSTTGANYGYTF. CDR3 in DNA: TGTGCCAGCAGCACGACAGGGGCTAACTATGGCTACACCTTC.

This clonotype appeared many times. The J gene is TRBJ2-7, the V gene TRBV28; D may be TRBD2 (5 bases). Trimming took 5 bases from V and 1 from J, leaving 18 bases between them. The CDR3 covers 16 residues. The germline CDR1 and CDR2 sequences are MDHEN and SYDVKM. The CDR3 spells CASSIPGWEKSYEQYF. CDR3 in DNA: TGTGCCAGCAGTATCCCCGGTTGGGAGAAGTCCTACGAGCAGTACTTC.

This clonotype has a handful of counts. V and J are TRBV12-3 or TRBV12-4 and TRBJ2-1, with 10 bases fitting TRBD1. The CDR3 is 14 amino acids. V dropped 11 bases and J dropped 7; count of bases not matched to a gene: 11. The CDR3 loop is CALELWTGGNEQFF. DNA for the CDR3: TGTGCCCTAGAATTATGGACAGGGGGTAATGAGCAGTTCTTC.

The sample holds many counts of this clonotype. The CDR3 is CASSPGGLNTEAFF. CDR3 nucleotide sequence: TGTGCCAGCAGCCCCGGGGGTCTGAACACTGAAGCTTTCTTT. The J gene is TRBJ1-1, the V gene TRBV7-3; D possibly corresponds to TRBD1 (5 bases). Trimming stripped 5 bases from V and 0 bases from J, with 10 bases between. Germline V gene lookup returns CDR1 SGHTA and CDR2 FQGTGA. CDR3 length equals 14 residues.

This clonotype was recorded many times. The CDR3 DNA reads as TGTGCCAGCAGCTTGGACGGGAGATCCTACAATGAGCAGTTCTTC. Translated, it gives CASSLDGRSYNEQFF. This chain uses TRBV9 with TRBJ2-1, with a tentative D call TRBD2 (6 bases). Trimming took 4 bases from V and 1 from J, leaving 12 bases between them. The CDR3 covers 15 residues. Germline CDR1 and CDR2: SGDLS and YYNGEE.

There are many counts of this clonotype. V and J are TRBV4-1 and TRBJ1-2, with D uncertain. Germline assignment: CDR1 MGHRA and CDR2 YSYEKL. The CDR3 is 16 amino acids. The V end lost 0 bases, the J end lost 8 bases, and 19 bases lay between the germline ends. In nucleotides, the CDR3 is TGCGCCAGCAGCCAAGAAAAAAGAACAGTCTATGAGGGCTACACCTTC. Translating it yields CASSQEKRTVYEGYTF.

The chain carries TRBV2 and TRBJ1-6, with D possibly matching TRBD1 (5 bases). The V and J ends lost 4 bases and 8 bases respectively, with 9 bases between them. Per the germline V gene, CDR1 is SNHLY and CDR2 is FYNNEI. The CDR3 runs 13 residues. CDR3 protein: CASSVRADSPLHF. CDR3 sequence (DNA): TGTGCCAGCAGTGTCAGGGCCGATTCACCCCTCCACTTT.

V and J are TRBV14 and TRBJ2-6; a possible D gene is TRBD2 (5 bases). CDR3 length equals 14 residues. Germline values: CDR1 SGHDN, CDR2 FVKESK. V dropped 7 bases and J dropped 4 bases, with 11 bases sitting between them. CDR3: CASTLSSGANVLTF. The CDR3 DNA follows: TGTGCCAGCACCCTCTCTAGCGGGGCCAACGTCCTGACTTTC.

This clonotype showed up just a few times. The chain is built from TRBV5-1 and TRBJ2-3; D is unclear. V was cut by 3 bases and J by 5 bases, with 16 bases left in between. Germline assignment: CDR1 SGHRS and CDR2 YFSETQ. The CDR3 spans 15 residues. The CDR3 sequence is CASSWAASGVDTQYF. DNA for the CDR3: TGCGCCAGCAGCTGGGCCGCCAGTGGAGTAGATACGCAGTATTTT.

J is TRBJ2-5 and V is TRBV5-1; D is unclear. Germline CDR1 is SGHRS and CDR2 is YFSETQ. V lost 0 bases to trimming and J lost 0 bases, with 6 bases between them. CDR3 length: 14 residues. CDR3 nucleotide sequence: TGCGCCAGCAGCTTGGAGACACACCAAGAGACCCAGTACTTC. Residues: CASSLETHQETQYF.

The chain recombines TRBV7-9 with TRBJ1-2; TRBD1 is a possible D gene (5 bases). V gave up 4 bases and J gave up 4 bases, with 22 bases separating them. This CDR3 spans 17 amino acids. Germline V gives CDR1 SEHNR, CDR2 FQNEAQ (reference sequence). Here the CDR3 reads CASSWGVLQGTTYGYTF. In DNA form, the CDR3 reads TGTGCCAGCAGCTGGGGGGTTCTCCAGGGCACGACCTATGGCTACACCTTC.

This clonotype was detected many times. The V gene is TRBV5-1, the J gene TRBJ1-6, with TRBD1 identical over 7 bases. This CDR3 spans 15 amino acids. Germline CDR1 and CDR2: SGHRS and YFSETQ. The J segment lost 6 bases and the V segment lost 2 bases, leaving 5 bases of the junction unmatched. The CDR3 region is CASSFQGDLNSPLHF. The CDR3 DNA sequence: TGCGCCAGCAGCTTCCAGGGGGACCTTAATTCACCCCTCCACTTT.

This clonotype was counted between two and nine times. The genes are TRBV28 and TRBJ2-2; D uncertain. Germline values: CDR1 MDHEN, CDR2 SYDVKM. Trimming removed 6 bases at V and 6 bases at J, with 8 bases between. This CDR3 spans 12 amino acids. The CDR3 nucleotides are TGTGCCAGCAGGGGATTCGCCGGGGAGCTGTTTTTT. Translating gives CASRGFAGELFF. Together with reference TRBV28 and TRBJ2-2, the CDR3 gives the full variable domain: DVKVTQSSRYLVKRTGEKVFLECVQDMDHENMFWYRQDPGLGLRLIYFSYDVKMKEKGDIPEGYSVSREKKERFSLILESASTNQTSMYLCASRGFAGELFFGEGSRLTVL.